Below, one TCR beta chain is given with its context. Its cognate antigen has yet to be identified. There are no base qualities to consult, and no much larger clone falls within one base. This sample also contains other DNA sequences that code for the same CDR3. The sample belongs to a study of blood T cell repertoires in COVID-19 (dated by TCRdb to the early 2020s). General notes on the study: The collaborator samples originated in the United States, Italy and Spain and spanned the acute and convalescent phases of COVID-19. Nearly every sample came with metadata listing a de-identified subject ID, COVID-19 status, age in years and sex. Where available, HLA class I and class II types were obtained from metadata supplied by the sample provider rather than from assay-based typing. The prospective study material was composed of cDNA or gDNA derived from T cells, B-cell-depleted T cells, or PBMCs. A freely available public database, intended as a resource for researchers studying the immune response to SARS-CoV-2, is where the repertoires were released. Samples were obtained from the ongoing ImmuneRACE study (first 160 participants) and from 1,254 subjects provided by 6 global collaborators. Subjects who had been exposed to COVID-19, were actively infected with it, or had recovered from it provided the deeply sampled blood TCRbeta repertoires that made up the dataset. What the research found in general, with its limitations: The amount of clinical and demographic metadata varied by source and participant and was provided uncurated.

Inclusive of the bounding cysteine and phenylalanine, the CDR3 is 13 residues long. The sequence is cut down to CDR3 DNA, 39 bases in frame from base 1. In the germline V gene, CDR1 corresponds to SGHAT and CDR2 to FQNNGV. V is clipped by 1 base and J by 1 base, and the sequence between their germline boundaries is 4 bases long. Collaborating institutions collected whole blood in K2EDTA tubes following their own protocols. For TCRbeta analysis, collaborators shipped samples in one of three forms: frozen whole blood, isolated PBMCs, or DNA extracted from either of those sample types. TCRbeta CDR3 regions were amplified from genomic DNA by means of the immunoSEQ Assay, a bias-controlled multiplex PCR. Under the source paper's analysis protocol: Within the assay, amplification of reference gene primers was used to estimate how many nucleated cells each sample contained. To quantify the absolute abundance of each unique TCRbeta CDR3 rearrangement, sequence reads were collapsed and filtered. For each sample, productive Simpson clonality was calculated as the square root of Simpson's diversity index over productive rearrangements. TCRdb provides this immuneACCESS table in a form limited to in-frame rearrangements. Some clones are lacking; in checked studies, under half of them reflect an unresolved V gene, and why the rest are absent is not known. V, J and clone size were drawn from that table, and D and trimming were deduced from the DNA. Present in this sample are approximately 260,000 clones, 75% to 90% of which were seen just once. Roughly 3.7% of the sample is in the top ten clones.

The clonotype comes from a woman in her thirties or forties with acute or convalescent COVID-19. Sequenced input: peripheral blood. The chain uses TRBV11-2 and TRBJ1-1; the D gene lacks a confident call. At the DNA level, the sequence is TGTGCCAGCAGCTTAGGGCAGAACACTGAAGCTTTCTTT. Translation gives CASSLGQNTEAFF.